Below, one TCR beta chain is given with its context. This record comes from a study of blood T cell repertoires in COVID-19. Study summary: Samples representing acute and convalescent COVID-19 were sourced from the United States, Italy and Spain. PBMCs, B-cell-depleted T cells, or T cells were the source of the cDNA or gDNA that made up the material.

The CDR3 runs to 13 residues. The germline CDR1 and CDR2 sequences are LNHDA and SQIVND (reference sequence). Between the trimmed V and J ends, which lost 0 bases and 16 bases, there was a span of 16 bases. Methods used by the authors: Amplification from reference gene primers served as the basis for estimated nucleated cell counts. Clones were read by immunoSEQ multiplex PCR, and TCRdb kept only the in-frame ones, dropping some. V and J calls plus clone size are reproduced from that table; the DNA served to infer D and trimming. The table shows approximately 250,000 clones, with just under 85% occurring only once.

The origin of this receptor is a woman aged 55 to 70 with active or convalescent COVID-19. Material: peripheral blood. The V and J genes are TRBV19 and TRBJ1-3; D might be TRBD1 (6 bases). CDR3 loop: CASSIEGDRSLYF. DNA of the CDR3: TGTGCCAGTAGTATAGAAGGTGACAGGTCCCTGTATTTT.